This is a list of T cell receptor beta chains from one sample in a study of T cell responses to AZD1222 COVID-19 vaccine. The assay was immunoSEQ multiplex PCR, and TCRdb's table has in-frame clones only and misses some. The table includes tens of thousands of clones, about 82% detected once. This sample comprised peripheral blood, obtained 28 days after the second dose of the MenACWY control vaccine. These receptors were taken from an adult who received the MenACWY meningococcal vaccine as a control. CDR3s include the opening cysteine and the closing phenylalanine or tryptophan. A D gene is named only where the DNA matches it firmly. Clone size appears in some rows only: once, few, many, or a class for an expanded clone.

J gene,clone size,D gene,V gene,CDR3 protein,CDR3 DNA
TRBJ1-1,once,.,TRBV6-5,CASSYSQSFNTEAFF,TGTGCCAGCAGTTACTCACAGAGTTTTAACACTGAAGCTTTCTTT
TRBJ2-1,.,.,TRBV7-8,CASSRAESSYNEQFF,TGTGCCAGCAGTCGAGCGGAAAGCTCCTACAATGAGCAGTTCTTC
TRBJ2-5,.,TRBD2,TRBV7-9,CASSFFGRVQETQYF,TGTGCCAGCAGCTTTTTCGGGAGGGTCCAAGAGACCCAGTACTTC
TRBJ1-1,.,.,TRBV2,CASRVNTEAFF,TGTGCCAGCAGGGTAAACACTGAAGCTTTCTTT
TRBJ1-4,.,.,TRBV9,CASSAAGNLEKLFF,TGTGCCAGCAGCGCCGCAGGGAATTTGGAAAAACTGTTTTTT
TRBJ1-1,.,.,TRBV6-5,CASSYWGEAFF,TGTGCCAGCAGTTACTGGGGGGAAGCTTTCTTT
TRBJ2-3,once,TRBD1,TRBV6-5,CASRRQGSTDTQYF,TGTGCCAGCAGGCGACAGGGAAGCACAGATACGCAGTATTTT
TRBJ2-1,once,.,TRBV7-9,CASSSVRVPNEQFF,TGTGCCAGCAGCTCAGTGCGGGTGCCCAATGAGCAGTTCTTC
TRBJ1-2,.,.,TRBV2,CASSDDSSYGYTF,TGTGCCAGCAGTGACGACAGTTCGTATGGCTACACCTTC
TRBJ1-5,once,TRBD1,TRBV10-3,CAISGTGVNNQPQHF,TGTGCCATCAGTGGAACAGGGGTTAACAATCAGCCCCAGCATTTT
TRBJ1-3,.,.,TRBV19,CASTSRRTDSGNTIYF,TGTGCCAGTACCTCCCGCCGGACGGACTCTGGAAACACCATATATTTT
TRBJ1-5,once,.,TRBV28,CASSFVQLSNQPQHF,TGTGCCAGCAGTTTTGTTCAACTTAGCAATCAGCCCCAGCATTTT
TRBJ1-2,.,.,TRBV5-1,CASSLTGRDYGYTF,TGCGCCAGCAGCTTGACAGGACGGGACTATGGCTACACCTTC
TRBJ2-3,.,TRBD2,TRBV19,CASKRLAGVAGDTQYF,TGTGCCAGTAAGAGACTAGCGGGAGTAGCAGGGGATACGCAGTATTTT
TRBJ1-5,.,.,TRBV1,CTSSQEPPPRQGDQPQHF,TGCACCAGCAGCCAAGAGCCCCCCCCTAGACAGGGTGATCAGCCCCAGCATTTT
TRBJ1-3,.,TRBD1,TRBV7-6,CASSLSTGVRSGNTIYF,TGTGCCAGCAGCCTAAGTACAGGGGTGAGGTCCGGAAACACCATATATTTT
TRBJ1-5,.,.,TRBV3-1/TRBV3-2,CASSGQPNSNQPQHF,TGTGCCAGCAGCGGGCAGCCTAATAGCAATCAGCCCCAGCATTTT
TRBJ1-2,.,.,TRBV5-6,CASSDGGNYGYTF,TGTGCCAGCAGCGACGGGGGAAACTATGGCTACACCTTC
TRBJ2-3,.,.,TRBV18,CASSPVGGTDTQYF,TGTGCCAGCTCGCCTGTCGGGGGCACAGATACGCAGTATTTT
TRBJ1-3,.,.,TRBV7-2,CASSLAGMNSGNTIYF,TGTGCCAGCAGCTTAGCGGGGATGAACTCTGGAAACACCATATATTTT
TRBJ2-5,.,.,TRBV2,CASSEVKGQETQYF,TGTGCCAGCAGTGAAGTAAAGGGGCAGGAGACCCAGTACTTC
TRBJ1-3,.,TRBD1,TRBV19,CASSGTGVGTIYF,TGTGCCAGTAGTGGGACAGGAGTCGGCACCATATATTTT
TRBJ1-1,.,TRBD1,TRBV2,CASSPDRSTDTEAFF,TGTGCCAGCAGTCCGGACAGGTCCACTGACACTGAAGCTTTCTTT
TRBJ1-2,.,.,TRBV2,CAGQTVSFAGYTF,TGTGCCGGGCAGACAGTTTCTTTCGCTGGCTACACCTTC
TRBJ2-7,.,.,TRBV4-1,CASSPGSLSYEQYF,TGCGCCAGCAGCCCCGGGTCCTTATCCTACGAGCAGTACTTC
TRBJ1-5,.,TRBD1,TRBV30,CAWSPQGAQPQHF,TGTGCCTGGAGTCCGCAGGGGGCTCAGCCCCAGCATTTT
TRBJ2-2,.,.,TRBV5-6,CASKPLQVTGELFF,TGTGCCAGCAAACCGCTACAGGTTACCGGGGAGCTGTTTTTT
TRBJ2-1,few,.,TRBV5-1,CASSWPGQVGDEQFF,TGCGCCAGCAGCTGGCCCGGGCAGGTAGGGGATGAGCAGTTCTTC
TRBJ2-1,.,.,TRBV3-1/TRBV3-2,CASSQDGLRNEQFF,TGTGCCAGCAGCCAAGATGGACTCAGAAATGAGCAGTTCTTC
TRBJ2-2,once,.,TRBV27,CASSLNWWWLNTGELFF,TGTGCCAGCAGTTTAAACTGGTGGTGGCTTAACACCGGGGAGCTGTTTTTT
TRBJ1-1,.,TRBD1,TRBV5-1,CASNTFAGGTEAFF,TGCGCCAGCAACACATTTGCAGGGGGCACTGAAGCTTTCTTT
TRBJ1-4,.,.,TRBV5-1,CASSTGHYVGNEKLFF,TGCGCCAGCAGCACGGGACATTACGTAGGCAATGAAAAACTGTTTTTT
TRBJ2-3,.,.,TRBV5-1,CASSLGGWGTDTQYF,TGCGCCAGCAGCTTGGGGGGCTGGGGCACAGATACGCAGTATTTT
TRBJ1-2,few,.,TRBV2,CASSEYRVGTF,TGTGCCAGCAGTGAATACAGGGTTGGCACCTTC
TRBJ1-1,.,.,TRBV6-1,CASTERGRTLNTEAFF,TGTGCCAGCACTGAACGGGGCAGGACACTGAACACTGAAGCTTTCTTT
TRBJ2-2,.,.,TRBV5-1,CASSPGGRTGELFF,TGCGCCAGCAGCCCCGGGGGGCGCACCGGGGAGCTGTTTTTT
TRBJ1-5,few,.,TRBV7-6,CASSSSTPGSNQPQHF,TGTGCCAGCAGCTCCTCCACACCGGGGAGCAATCAGCCCCAGCATTTT
TRBJ1-4,.,.,TRBV4-1,CASSQDLPVKLFF,TGCGCCAGCAGCCAAGATCTCCCTGTAAAACTGTTTTTT
TRBJ2-5,.,.,TRBV19,CASSRRQESETQYF,TGTGCCAGTAGTAGAAGACAGGAAAGTGAAACCCAGTACTTC
TRBJ1-1,.,.,TRBV18,CASTEKANTEAFF,TGTGCCAGCACCGAAAAGGCGAACACTGAAGCTTTCTTT
TRBJ1-1,.,.,TRBV5-4,CASSLGTANTEAFF,TGTGCCAGCAGCTTAGGGACGGCGAACACTGAAGCTTTCTTT
TRBJ1-5,.,TRBD1,TRBV5-6,CASSAKRSGQGASQPQHF,TGTGCCAGCAGCGCGAAACGAAGTGGACAGGGGGCATCTCAGCCCCAGCATTTT
TRBJ2-4,.,.,TRBV30,CASIIKNIQYF,TGTGCCTCTATTATCAAAAACATTCAGTACTTC
TRBJ2-5,.,TRBD2,TRBV2,CASSGWRGGEKTQYF,TGTGCCAGCAGTGGATGGCGGGGGGGCGAGAAGACCCAGTACTTC
TRBJ1-1,once,.,TRBV7-2,CASSLRERNTEAFF,TGTGCCAGCAGCTTAAGGGAGAGGAACACTGAAGCTTTCTTT